Listed below are T cell receptor beta chains from one sample, sequenced in a study of T cells in Graves' hyperthyroidism and ophthalmopathy. TCRdb re-called the multiplex PCR reads with MiXCR, one entry per CDR3 protein. The sample carries fewer than 450,000 distinct CDR3 sequences, about 18% recorded once. Sequenced: blood. The receptors were gathered from a woman under 40 with Graves' hyperthyroidism that later progressed to Graves' ophthalmopathy. Both conserved end residues are part of each CDR3. The order of the fields is V gene, J gene, D gene, clone size, CDR3 protein, CDR3 DNA. D genes are given only for firm matches. The listing skips clone size in some rows; elsewhere it reads once, few, many or a size class.

V: TRBV10-3
J: TRBJ2-1
D: NA
size: NA
CDR3: CASRLRNIDEQFF
DNA: TGTGCCAGCAGGTTGCGGAATATTGATGAGCAGTTCTTC

V: TRBV11-2
J: TRBJ2-7
D: TRBD2
size: many
CDR3: CASSLPVSGGGTYEQYF
DNA: TGTGCCAGCAGCTTACCAGTTAGCGGGGGGGGAACCTACGAGCAGTACTTC

V: TRBV6-1
J: TRBJ2-3
D: TRBD2
size: many
CDR3: CASSGTSLGTDTQYF
DNA: TGTGCCAGCAGTGGGACTAGTCTTGGCACAGATACGCAGTATTTT

V: TRBV10-3
J: TRBJ1-1
D: NA
size: many
CDR3: CAISDGTLDTEAFF
DNA: TGTGCCATCAGTGACGGGACTCTGGACACTGAAGCTTTCTTT

V: TRBV19
J: TRBJ1-2
D: NA
size: few
CDR3: CASSIQEHYGYTF
DNA: TGTGCCAGTAGTATACAGGAACACTATGGCTACACCTTC

V: TRBV20-1
J: TRBJ2-7
D: TRBD2
size: few
CDR3: CSAPMRGTGIAGAYEQYF
DNA: TGCAGTGCTCCGATGAGAGGGACCGGCATAGCGGGCGCCTACGAGCAGTACTTC

V: TRBV11-2
J: TRBJ1-2
D: TRBD1
size: many
CDR3: CASSPHPGQGAEGYTF
DNA: TGTGCCAGCAGCCCCCACCCGGGACAGGGGGCGGAGGGCTACACCTTC

V: TRBV6-1
J: TRBJ2-1
D: NA
size: many
CDR3: CASSGQFDEQFF
DNA: TGTGCCAGCAGTGGACAGTTCGATGAGCAGTTCTTC

V: TRBV6-1
J: TRBJ1-5
D: NA
size: NA
CDR3: CASSARALAGGNQPQHF
DNA: TGTGCCAGCAGTGCCAGAGCTTTGGCAGGGGGCAATCAGCCCCAGCATTTT

V: TRBV5-8
J: TRBJ1-3
D: NA
size: many
CDR3: CASTTKGFPGNTIYF
DNA: TGTGCCAGCACGACCAAGGGATTCCCTGGAAACACCATATATTTT

V: TRBV19
J: TRBJ2-1
D: NA
size: NA
CDR3: CASSRVAGVEYNEQFF
DNA: TGTGCCAGTAGCCGTGTAGCAGGGGTAGAGTACAATGAGCAGTTCTTC

V: TRBV28
J: TRBJ2-1
D: TRBD2
size: few
CDR3: CASTELAGGGEQFF
DNA: TGTGCCAGCACCGAACTAGCGGGCGGCGGTGAGCAGTTCTTC

V: TRBV3-1
J: TRBJ1-5
D: NA
size: many
CDR3: CASSQDLSSNQPQHF
DNA: TGTGCCAGCAGCCAAGATCTGAGTAGCAATCAGCCCCAGCATTTT

V: TRBV6-5
J: TRBJ2-1
D: NA
size: few
CDR3: CASSYYLSGEQFF
DNA: TGTGCCAGCAGTTACTATCTCAGCGGGGAGCAGTTCTTC

V: TRBV7-2
J: TRBJ2-1
D: NA
size: NA
CDR3: CASSPTQPNEQFF
DNA: TGTGCCAGCAGTCCCACCCAGCCCAATGAGCAGTTCTTC

V: TRBV6-2/TRBV6-3
J: TRBJ2-7
D: TRBD1
size: few
CDR3: CASSYRDRAYEQYF
DNA: TGTGCCAGCAGTTACCGGGACAGGGCTTACGAGCAGTACTTC

V: TRBV25-1
J: TRBJ1-5
D: TRBD1
size: NA
CDR3: CASSDDQQGQGLKPNQPQHF
DNA: TGTGCCAGCAGTGACGATCAGCAAGGACAGGGCCTAAAACCAAATCAGCCCCAGCATTTT

V: TRBV5-8
J: TRBJ1-1
D: NA
size: NA
CDR3: CASSLVGFWGDTEAFF
DNA: TGTGCCAGCAGCTTGGTTGGCTTTTGGGGGGACACTGAAGCTTTCTTT

V: TRBV28
J: TRBJ2-7
D: TRBD1
size: NA
CDR3: CASSLAGTGFDEQYF
DNA: TGTGCCAGCAGTTTAGCCGGGACAGGTTTCGACGAGCAGTACTTC

V: TRBV5-8
J: TRBJ2-3
D: NA
size: many
CDR3: CASSQSGYSTDTQYF
DNA: TGTGCCAGCAGCCAAAGCGGGTATAGCACAGATACGCAGTATTTT

V: TRBV7-9
J: TRBJ2-7
D: NA
size: many
CDR3: CASSLSTEEYEQYF
DNA: TGTGCCAGCAGCTTAAGCACAGAAGAATACGAGCAGTACTTC

V: TRBV27
J: TRBJ2-2
D: NA
size: NA
CDR3: CASSLSTGRGVYTGELFF
DNA: TGTGCCAGCAGTTTATCAACAGGCAGGGGGGTTTACACCGGGGAGCTGTTTTTT

V: TRBV3-1
J: TRBJ2-7
D: NA
size: few
CDR3: CASSQGGGFGEQYF
DNA: TGTGCCAGCAGCCAAGGGGGAGGCTTCGGCGAGCAGTACTTC

V: TRBV19
J: TRBJ1-4
D: TRBD1
size: many
CDR3: CASAVDGTGVEKLFF
DNA: TGTGCCAGTGCCGTTGACGGGACAGGGGTTGAAAAACTGTTTTTT

V: TRBV2
J: TRBJ1-5
D: NA
size: NA
CDR3: CASSVSRVSDQPQHF
DNA: TGTGCCAGCAGTGTGAGCAGGGTTTCGGATCAGCCCCAGCATTTT

V: TRBV20-1
J: TRBJ2-5
D: NA
size: NA
CDR3: CSASPGPQETQYF
DNA: TGCAGTGCTAGTCCCGGGCCTCAAGAGACCCAGTACTTC

V: TRBV11-2
J: TRBJ1-2
D: NA
size: few
CDR3: CASSLESRMLNPYGYTF
DNA: TGTGCCAGCAGCTTAGAGTCTCGGATGCTTAACCCCTATGGCTACACCTTC

V: TRBV7-9
J: TRBJ1-1
D: NA
size: many
CDR3: CASRFGGQQAFF
DNA: TGTGCCAGCAGGTTTGGGGGGCAACAAGCTTTCTTT

V: TRBV10-3
J: TRBJ1-5
D: TRBD1
size: many
CDR3: CAISSSGQGKEPQHF
DNA: TGTGCCATCAGTTCCTCGGGACAGGGGAAAGAGCCCCAGCATTTT

V: TRBV6-2/TRBV6-3
J: TRBJ2-6
D: NA
size: NA
CDR3: CASSYDYSGANVLTF
DNA: TGTGCCAGCAGTTACGACTACTCTGGGGCCAACGTCCTGACTTTC

V: TRBV4-1
J: TRBJ2-5
D: TRBD2
size: few
CDR3: CASSQGPSGQETQYF
DNA: TGCGCCAGCAGCCAAGGGCCTAGCGGGCAAGAGACCCAGTACTTC

V: TRBV12-3/TRBV12-4
J: TRBJ2-7
D: TRBD1
size: many
CDR3: CASSPPGQTYEQYF
DNA: TGTGCCAGCAGTCCGCCGGGACAGACCTACGAGCAGTACTTC

V: TRBV12-3/TRBV12-4
J: TRBJ1-2
D: TRBD1
size: many
CDR3: CASSPTGQGRGYTF
DNA: TGTGCCAGCAGTCCGACTGGACAGGGTCGGGGCTACACCTTC

V: TRBV4-1
J: TRBJ2-7
D: TRBD2
size: NA
CDR3: CASSQVAGGSYEQYF
DNA: TGCGCCAGCAGCCAAGTAGCGGGAGGCTCCTACGAGCAGTACTTC

V: TRBV7-9
J: TRBJ1-3
D: NA
size: many
CDR3: CASSFIERTGNTIYF
DNA: TGTGCCAGCAGCTTTATAGAAAGAACTGGAAACACCATATATTTT

V: TRBV4-1
J: TRBJ1-4
D: NA
size: few
CDR3: CASSQPTAVGANEKLFF
DNA: TGCGCCAGCAGCCAACCGACAGCGGTCGGGGCTAATGAAAAACTGTTTTTT

V: TRBV12-3/TRBV12-4
J: TRBJ2-1
D: NA
size: NA
CDR3: CASSHRVYATYNEQFF
DNA: TGTGCCAGCAGCCACAGGGTTTACGCCACCTACAATGAGCAGTTCTTC

V: TRBV20-1
J: TRBJ2-7
D: TRBD1
size: many
CDR3: CSARPWNRGYEQYF
DNA: TGCAGTGCTAGACCCTGGAACAGGGGCTACGAGCAGTACTTC

V: TRBV6-2/TRBV6-3
J: TRBJ1-5
D: TRBD1
size: NA
CDR3: CASSPRTGNQPQHF
DNA: TGTGCCAGCAGTCCACGGACAGGGAATCAGCCCCAGCATTTT

V: TRBV5-1
J: TRBJ1-1
D: NA
size: many
CDR3: CASSLVAGSDTEAFF
DNA: TGCGCCAGCAGCTTGGTGGCAGGGTCGGACACTGAAGCTTTCTTT

V: TRBV5-6
J: TRBJ2-5
D: TRBD1
size: many
CDR3: CASSFLPGQGVAETQYF
DNA: TGTGCCAGCAGCTTTCTACCGGGACAGGGGGTGGCGGAGACCCAGTACTTC

V: TRBV19
J: TRBJ1-5
D: NA
size: NA
CDR3: CASSIRAPGGQPQHF
DNA: TGTGCCAGTAGTATTCGCGCGCCAGGCGGACAGCCCCAGCATTTT

V: TRBV4-1
J: TRBJ2-7
D: TRBD2
size: few
CDR3: CASSQESTSGSWEQYF
DNA: TGCGCCAGCAGCCAAGAGTCGACTAGCGGGAGTTGGGAGCAGTACTTC

V: TRBV11-2
J: TRBJ2-1
D: NA
size: many
CDR3: CASSVGQNFPYHEQFF
DNA: TGTGCCAGCAGCGTCGGCCAGAATTTCCCTTACCATGAGCAGTTCTTC

V: TRBV20-1
J: TRBJ2-3
D: TRBD2
size: NA
CDR3: CSALPSGSTDTQYF
DNA: TGCAGTGCTTTACCTAGCGGGAGCACAGATACGCAGTATTTT

V: TRBV29-1
J: TRBJ2-7
D: NA
size: many
CDR3: CSVLTGPYEQYF
DNA: TGCAGCGTGCTGACAGGTCCCTACGAGCAGTACTTC

V: TRBV12-3/TRBV12-4
J: TRBJ1-4
D: TRBD1
size: many
CDR3: CASSHVGAGGAGREKLFF
DNA: TGTGCCAGCAGTCACGTCGGGGCAGGGGGCGCGGGTCGTGAAAAACTGTTTTTT

V: TRBV2
J: TRBJ2-1
D: TRBD1
size: NA
CDR3: CASSRDRGAYNEQFF
DNA: TGTGCCAGCAGCCGGGACAGGGGAGCCTACAATGAGCAGTTCTTC

V: TRBV4-1
J: TRBJ2-1
D: NA
size: NA
CDR3: CASSPLTSAYNEQFF
DNA: TGCGCCAGCAGCCCTTTGACTAGTGCATATAATGAGCAGTTCTTC

V: TRBV20-1
J: TRBJ2-7
D: NA
size: many
CDR3: CSARDPQPYEQYF
DNA: TGCAGTGCTAGGGACCCGCAGCCCTACGAGCAGTACTTC

V: TRBV7-8
J: TRBJ2-7
D: NA
size: many
CDR3: CASSLAGAYEQYF
DNA: TGTGCCAGCAGCTTAGCGGGCGCCTACGAGCAGTACTTC

V: TRBV3-1
J: TRBJ2-1
D: NA
size: many
CDR3: CASRFGRSSYNEQFF
DNA: TGTGCCAGTCGCTTTGGAAGGAGCTCCTACAATGAGCAGTTCTTC